This is a list of T cell receptor beta chains from one sample in a study of blood T cell repertoires in COVID-19. The assay was immunoSEQ multiplex PCR, and TCRdb's table has in-frame clones only and misses some. The data show around 140,000 clones, approximately 84% seen once. The specimen sequenced was peripheral blood. The receptors originated from a woman in her sixties or seventies with acute or convalescent COVID-19. CDR3s include the opening cysteine and the closing phenylalanine or tryptophan. The D gene is left open where the match is weak. Only part of the rows carry a size: once, few, many, or a class if the clone is expanded.

once	17	TRBV13	TRBD1	TRBJ1-2	TGTGCCAGCAGCCTCCGAGGGACAGGGGGCGGTCAGGATGGCTACACCTTC	CASSLRGTGGGQDGYTF
-	12	TRBV12-5	-	TRBJ2-1	TGTGCTAGTGTGGAGGCATATAATGAGCAGTTCTTC	CASVEAYNEQFF
-	14	TRBV12-5	TRBD1	TRBJ1-1	TGTGCTAGTGGCAAGGGACAGGGAAGGCCGGAAGCTTTCTTT	CASGKGQGRPEAFF
-	12	TRBV12-3/TRBV12-4	-	TRBJ1-2	TGTGCCAGCAGCTGGACAGCTTATGGCTACACCTTC	CASSWTAYGYTF
-	12	TRBV11-2	-	TRBJ2-3	TGTGCCAGCCGCGAAGTCACAGATACGCAGTATTTT	CASREVTDTQYF
-	14	TRBV18	TRBD1	TRBJ2-1	TGTGCCAGCTCGACAGGGATCCTCTACAATGAGCAGTTCTTC	CASSTGILYNEQFF
few	16	TRBV19	TRBD2	TRBJ2-1	TGTGCCAGTAGTATGGGCCTAGCGGTCTCCTACAATGAGCAGTTCTTC	CASSMGLAVSYNEQFF
-	14	TRBV28	-	TRBJ1-1	TGTGCCAGCAGTTTGGGGAGTTTGAACACTGAAGCTTTCTTT	CASSLGSLNTEAFF
-	15	TRBV19	TRBD1	TRBJ1-1	TGTGCCAGTAGTAACTACAGGGGAGGGAACACTGAAGCTTTCTTT	CASSNYRGGNTEAFF
-	17	TRBV27	TRBD1	TRBJ2-3	TGTGCCAGCACCCGAATTTTCGGCCGGACAGGGGGAACTACGCAGTATTTT	CASTRIFGRTGGTTQYF
-	13	TRBV30	-	TRBJ2-7	TGTGCCGGGCACAGGGATAGCTCCTACGAGCAGTACTTC	CAGHRDSSYEQYF
-	18	TRBV25-1	TRBD2	TRBJ2-1	TGTGCCAGCAGTGAAAGGGAGGCTAGCGGGCCCAGCGGTAATGAGCAGTTCTTC	CASSEREASGPSGNEQFF
-	16	TRBV29-1	TRBD2	TRBJ2-7	TGCAGCGCGTCCAGGGGACTAGCGGGAGAATTCTACGAGCAGTACTTC	CSASRGLAGEFYEQYF
-	14	TRBV2	TRBD1	TRBJ2-7	TGTGCCAGCAGTGTGGGGACAGGGACCTACGAGCAGTACTTC	CASSVGTGTYEQYF
-	15	TRBV15	-	TRBJ2-7	TGTGCCACCAGCAGAGCCTTATGGGGGGACTACGAGCAGTACTTC	CATSRALWGDYEQYF
-	16	TRBV7-9	-	TRBJ1-2	TGTGCCAGCAGCTTAGCGAGGCAGGGTCTTTGGCGGGGCTACACCTTC	CASSLARQGLWRGYTF
-	14	TRBV7-9	-	TRBJ1-4	TGTGCCAGCAGCTCGAGGGGAGGATTTCAAAAACTGTTTTTT	CASSSRGGFQKLFF
-	16	TRBV4-1	TRBD2	TRBJ2-1	TGCGCCAGCAGCCACCTTCTAGCGGTCTCCTACAATGAGCAGTTCTTC	CASSHLLAVSYNEQFF
-	14	TRBV27	TRBD1	TRBJ1-2	TGTGCCAGCAGTCCTCACAGGGGTGCCTATGGCTACACCTTC	CASSPHRGAYGYTF
once	12	TRBV2	-	TRBJ2-7	TGTGCCAGCAGTGGACTAGGCTACGAGCAGTACTTC	CASSGLGYEQYF
-	13	TRBV15	-	TRBJ1-2	TGTGCCACCAGCAGAGAGGCGGGCTATGGCTACACCTTC	CATSREAGYGYTF
-	15	TRBV19	TRBD1	TRBJ2-7	TGTGCCAGTAGTCCATCGGACAGGGCGGGCTACGAGCAGTACTTC	CASSPSDRAGYEQYF
-	13	TRBV3-1/TRBV3-2	-	TRBJ2-7	TGTGCCAGCAGCCAAGTTACGACGGGAGAGCAGTACTTC	CASSQVTTGEQYF
-	15	TRBV15	TRBD2	TRBJ2-1	TGTGCCACCAGCGGGAGCGGGATCGCCTACAATGAGCAGTTCTTC	CATSGSGIAYNEQFF
-	15	TRBV15	-	TRBJ2-2	TGTGCCACCAGGTTCCGGACCGGAGGAACCGGGGAGCTGTTTTTT	CATRFRTGGTGELFF
-	14	TRBV27	-	TRBJ1-2	TGTGCCAGCAGGCCACAGGGATTGGTCGGTGGCTACACCTTC	CASRPQGLVGGYTF
few	11	TRBV29-1	-	TRBJ1-2	TGCAGCGCTAATCTTAACTATGGCTACACCTTC	CSANLNYGYTF
once	14	TRBV19	-	TRBJ2-6	TGTGCCAGTACCGGACATTCTGGGGCCAACGTCCTGACTTTC	CASTGHSGANVLTF
few	16	TRBV11-2	TRBD1	TRBJ2-7	TGTGCCAGCAGCGATCCCGGGACAGGGAAATCCTACGAGCAGTACTTC	CASSDPGTGKSYEQYF
few	21	TRBV6-2/TRBV6-3	TRBD1	TRBJ1-4	TGTGCCAGCAGTACCCCATTCCCGGACAGGGGCGGCCGGGACAGTAATGAAAAACTGTTTTTT	CASSTPFPDRGGRDSNEKLFF